Sequencing of this TCR beta chain was carried out in a study of OX40 agonist ivuxolimab in advanced cancers. The V and J ends lost 0 bases and 5 bases, in that order; junction bases with no gene match: 2. From germline, CDR1 is SGHRS and CDR2 YFSETQ. The CDR3 totals 15 residues. The table came from immunoSEQ multiplex PCR; TCRdb's copy has only in-frame clones and leaves some out. Here the sample spans about 94,000 clones, about nine tenths being singletons. The gene calls are TRBV5-1 and TRBJ1-3; 10 bases match TRBD1. This specimen was CD4+ or CD8+ T cells sorted from blood, taken in a trial of the OX40 agonist ivuxolimab. This sequence originates from an adult with an advanced solid tumor such as melanoma, head and neck, liver or kidney cancer. The CDR3 protein is CASSLEGQGRNTIYF. In nucleotides, the CDR3 is TGCGCCAGCAGCTTGGAGGGACAGGGGAGAAACACCATATATTTT.